This entry concerns a single T cell receptor (beta chain). No antigen is known for it. Unmatched junction bases numbered 5, after V lost 9 bases and J lost 2 bases. The CDR3 runs to 13 residues. Germline CDR1 is KGHDR and CDR2 is SFDVKD. The data originate from a study of vaccination and CD4 T cells after COVID-19. The sample's time point: late sampling 161 to 241 days after vaccination in a few convalescent patients. Regarding treatment: approximately nine-day PBMC culture with coronavirus spike peptide pools or control peptides (ViraFEST assay). Sequence data for DNA of cultured CD4+ T cells were generated by the Oncomine TCR Beta short-read assay. Each CDR3 protein gets one entry after TCRdb re-called the PCR reads with MiXCR. Found here are 22,000 or so distinct CDR3 sequences, 30% to 35% of them singletons; the top ten hold about an eighth.

The sequence derives from a human donor who had recovered from COVID-19. V gene TRBV24-1 combines with J gene TRBJ1-2; 7 bases match TRBD1. The sequencing here drew on CD4+ T cells from blood, cultured in vitro, taken about 7 months after SARS-CoV-2 vaccination. The CDR3 DNA is TGTGCCACCCAGGGGGGAAACAACTATGGCTACACCTTC. Its translation: CATQGGNNYGYTF.